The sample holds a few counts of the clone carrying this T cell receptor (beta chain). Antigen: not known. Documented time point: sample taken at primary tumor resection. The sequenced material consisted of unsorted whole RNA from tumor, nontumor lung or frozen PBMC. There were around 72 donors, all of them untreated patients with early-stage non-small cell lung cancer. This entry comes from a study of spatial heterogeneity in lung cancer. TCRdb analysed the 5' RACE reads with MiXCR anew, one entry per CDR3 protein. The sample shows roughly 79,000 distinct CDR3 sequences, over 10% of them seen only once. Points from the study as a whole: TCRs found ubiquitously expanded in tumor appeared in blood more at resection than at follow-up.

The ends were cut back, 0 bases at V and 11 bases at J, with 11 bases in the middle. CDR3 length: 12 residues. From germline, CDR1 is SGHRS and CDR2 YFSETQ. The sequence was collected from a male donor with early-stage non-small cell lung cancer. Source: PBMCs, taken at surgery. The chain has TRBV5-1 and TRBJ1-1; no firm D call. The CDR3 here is CASSLDHGRAFF. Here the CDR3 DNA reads TGCGCCAGCAGCTTGGATCACGGACGGGCTTTCTTT.